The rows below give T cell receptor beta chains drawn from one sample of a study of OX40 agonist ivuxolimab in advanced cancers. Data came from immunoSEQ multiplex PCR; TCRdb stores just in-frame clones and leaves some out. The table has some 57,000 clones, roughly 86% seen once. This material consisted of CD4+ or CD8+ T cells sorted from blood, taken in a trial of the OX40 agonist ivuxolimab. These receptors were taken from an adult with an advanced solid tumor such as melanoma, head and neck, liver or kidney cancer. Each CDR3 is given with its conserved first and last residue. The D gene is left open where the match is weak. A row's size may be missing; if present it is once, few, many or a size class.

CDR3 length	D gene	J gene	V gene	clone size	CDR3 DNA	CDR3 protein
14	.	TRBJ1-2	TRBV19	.	TGTGCCAGTAGTGTCGCCGCCACAACGTATGGCTACACCTTC	CASSVAATTYGYTF
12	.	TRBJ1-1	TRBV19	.	TGTGCCAGTTCAGCATCGGACACTGAAGCTTTCTTT	CASSASDTEAFF
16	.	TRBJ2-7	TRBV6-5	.	TGTGCCAGCAGTTACTCGATGGGGGGCGCGCCCTACGAGCAGTACTTC	CASSYSMGGAPYEQYF
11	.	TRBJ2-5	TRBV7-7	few	TGTGCCAGCAGCCACGGGGAGACCCAGTACTTC	CASSHGETQYF
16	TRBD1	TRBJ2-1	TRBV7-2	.	TGTGCCAGCAGCTCCGTTGGGGACAGCTCCTACAATGAGCAGTTCTTC	CASSSVGDSSYNEQFF
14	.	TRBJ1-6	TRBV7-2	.	TGTGCCAGCAGTTACGGACAATCTAGTTCACCCCTCCACTTT	CASSYGQSSSPLHF
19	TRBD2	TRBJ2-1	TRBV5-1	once	TGCGCCAGCAGCTTGAAAGGCAGCGGGAGGGCCATTTTGTACAATGAGCAGTTCTTC	CASSLKGSGRAILYNEQFF
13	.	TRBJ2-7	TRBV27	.	TGTGCCAGCAGTTTAACCCAGATTTACGAGCAGTACTTC	CASSLTQIYEQYF
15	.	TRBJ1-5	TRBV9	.	TGTGCCAGCAGCGCAGGACAGTCAAGCAATCAGCCCCAGCATTTT	CASSAGQSSNQPQHF
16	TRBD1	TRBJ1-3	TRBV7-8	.	TGTGCCAGCAGCTTATTACAGGGGAGCTCTGGAAACACCATATATTTT	CASSLLQGSSGNTIYF
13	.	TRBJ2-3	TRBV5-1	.	TGCGCCAGCAGCCCGGAGGTTCCAGATACGCAGTATTTT	CASSPEVPDTQYF
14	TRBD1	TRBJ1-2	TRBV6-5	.	TGTGCCAGCAGCAAACAGGGGTTTACCTATGGCTACACCTTC	CASSKQGFTYGYTF
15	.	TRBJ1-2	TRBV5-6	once	TGTGCCAGCACCTTCGGGGGGGACTTGTCCTATGGCTACACCTTC	CASTFGGDLSYGYTF
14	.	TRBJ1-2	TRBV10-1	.	TGCGCCAGCAGTGAGAGTTTGGACGGCTATGGCTACACCTTC	CASSESLDGYGYTF
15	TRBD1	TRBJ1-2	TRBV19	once	TGTGCCAGTTACCACCCAGGGGGAGCTAACTATGGCTACACCTTC	CASYHPGGANYGYTF
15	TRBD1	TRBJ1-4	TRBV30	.	TGTGCCTGGGGTCCTCCGGGACAGCCGAATGAAAAACTGTTTTTT	CAWGPPGQPNEKLFF
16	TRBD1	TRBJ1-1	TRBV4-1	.	TGCGCCAGCAGTCTCGGGACAGGGGGGATTCGGACTGAAGCTTTCTTT	CASSLGTGGIRTEAFF
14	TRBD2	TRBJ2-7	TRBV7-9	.	TGTGCCAGCAGCTTAGTCGGGACTACAGGCGAGCAGTACTTC	CASSLVGTTGEQYF